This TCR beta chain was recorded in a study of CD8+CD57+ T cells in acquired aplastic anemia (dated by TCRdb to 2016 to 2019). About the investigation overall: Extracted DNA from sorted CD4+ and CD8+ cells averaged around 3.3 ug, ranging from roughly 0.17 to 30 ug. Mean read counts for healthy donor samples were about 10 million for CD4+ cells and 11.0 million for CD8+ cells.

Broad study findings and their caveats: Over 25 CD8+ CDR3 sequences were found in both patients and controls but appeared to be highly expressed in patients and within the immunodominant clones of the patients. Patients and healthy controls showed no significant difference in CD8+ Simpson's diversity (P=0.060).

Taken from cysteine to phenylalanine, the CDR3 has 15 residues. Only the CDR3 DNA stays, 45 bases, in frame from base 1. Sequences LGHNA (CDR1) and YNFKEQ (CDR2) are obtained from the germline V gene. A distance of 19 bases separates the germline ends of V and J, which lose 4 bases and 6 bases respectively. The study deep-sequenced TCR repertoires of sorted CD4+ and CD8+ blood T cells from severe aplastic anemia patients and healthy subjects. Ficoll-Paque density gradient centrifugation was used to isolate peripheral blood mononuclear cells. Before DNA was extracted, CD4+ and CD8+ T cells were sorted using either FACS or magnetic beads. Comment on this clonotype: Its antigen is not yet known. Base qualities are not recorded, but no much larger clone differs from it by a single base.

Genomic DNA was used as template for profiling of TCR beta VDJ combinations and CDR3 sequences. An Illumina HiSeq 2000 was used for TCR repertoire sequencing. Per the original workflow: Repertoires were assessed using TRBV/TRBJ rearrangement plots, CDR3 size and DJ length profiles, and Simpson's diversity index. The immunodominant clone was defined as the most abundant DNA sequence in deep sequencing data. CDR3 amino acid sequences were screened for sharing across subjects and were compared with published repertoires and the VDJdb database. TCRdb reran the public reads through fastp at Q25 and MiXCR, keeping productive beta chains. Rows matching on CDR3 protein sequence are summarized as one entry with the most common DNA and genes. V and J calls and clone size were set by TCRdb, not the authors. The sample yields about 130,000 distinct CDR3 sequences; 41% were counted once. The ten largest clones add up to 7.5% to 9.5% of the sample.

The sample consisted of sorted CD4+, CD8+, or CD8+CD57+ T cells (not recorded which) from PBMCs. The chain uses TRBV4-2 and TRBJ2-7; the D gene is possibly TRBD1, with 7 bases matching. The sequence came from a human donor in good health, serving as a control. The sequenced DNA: TGTGCCAGCAGCCGACGGACAGGCGGGGAGGTCGAGCAGTACTTC. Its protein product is CASSRRTGGEVEQYF.